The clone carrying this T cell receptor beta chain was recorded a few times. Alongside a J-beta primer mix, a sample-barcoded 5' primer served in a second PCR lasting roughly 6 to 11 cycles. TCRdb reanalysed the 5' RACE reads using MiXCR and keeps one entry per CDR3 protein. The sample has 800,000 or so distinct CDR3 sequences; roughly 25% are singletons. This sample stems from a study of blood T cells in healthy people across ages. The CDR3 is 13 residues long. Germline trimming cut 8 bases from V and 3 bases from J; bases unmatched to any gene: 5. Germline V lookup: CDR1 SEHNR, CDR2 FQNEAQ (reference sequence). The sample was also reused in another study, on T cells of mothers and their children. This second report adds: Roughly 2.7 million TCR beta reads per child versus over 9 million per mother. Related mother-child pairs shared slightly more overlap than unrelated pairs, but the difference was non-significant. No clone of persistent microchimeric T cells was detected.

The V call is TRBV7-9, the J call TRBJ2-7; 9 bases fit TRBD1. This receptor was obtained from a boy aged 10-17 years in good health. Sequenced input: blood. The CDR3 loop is CASGTGKNYEQYF. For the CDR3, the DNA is TGTGCCAGCGGGACAGGGAAGAACTACGAGCAGTACTTC.